This T cell receptor beta chain was retrieved from a study of STAT5B mutations in CD4+ large granular lymphocyte leukemia. This CDR3 is built from 16 residues. Germline CDR1 and CDR2: SGHRS and YFSETQ. After removal of 1 base from V and 2 bases from J, the junction contained 8 bases not matched to a gene. The method was immunoSEQ multiplex PCR; TCRdb's version includes in-frame clones alone and lacks a portion of them. The repertoire holds 25,000 to 35,000 clones, with approximately 74% as singletons. The source is a human donor in good health. The chain has TRBV5-1 and TRBJ2-5; 7 bases agree with TRBD2. What was sequenced was CD4+ T cells from blood buffy coats. DNA for the CDR3: TGCGCCAGCAGCTTGTTTTGGGGGGGAAATCAAGAGACCCAGTACTTC. This encodes CASSLFWGGNQETQYF. The entire variable domain, with the rest obtained from reference TRBV5-1 and TRBJ2-5, is as follows: KAGVTQTPRYLIKTRGQQVTLSCSPISGHRSVSWYQQTPGQGLQFLFEYFSETQRNKGNFPGRFSGRQFSNSRSEMNVSTLELGDSALYLCASSLFWGGNQETQYFGPGTRLLVL.